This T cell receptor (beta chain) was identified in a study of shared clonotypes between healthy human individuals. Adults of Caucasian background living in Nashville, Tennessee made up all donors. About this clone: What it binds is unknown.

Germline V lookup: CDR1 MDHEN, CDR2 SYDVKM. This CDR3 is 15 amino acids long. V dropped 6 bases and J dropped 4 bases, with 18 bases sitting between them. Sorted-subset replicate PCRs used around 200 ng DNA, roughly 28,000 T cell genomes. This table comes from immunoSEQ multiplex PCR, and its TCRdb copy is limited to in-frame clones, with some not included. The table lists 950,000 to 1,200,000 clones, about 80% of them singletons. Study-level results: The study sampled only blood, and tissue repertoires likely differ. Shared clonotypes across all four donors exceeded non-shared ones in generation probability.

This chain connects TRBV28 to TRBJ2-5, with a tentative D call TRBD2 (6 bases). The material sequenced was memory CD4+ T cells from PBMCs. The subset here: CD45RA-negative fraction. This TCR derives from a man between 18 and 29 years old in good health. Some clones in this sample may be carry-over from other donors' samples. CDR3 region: CASRSLAKRGETQYF. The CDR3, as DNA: TGTGCCAGCAGGTCGCTAGCGAAGAGAGGAGAGACCCAGTACTTC.